The source of this T cell receptor beta chain is a study of T cells in Graves' hyperthyroidism and ophthalmopathy. Whole-study results and caveats: In the analysis, a 13 V-J model separated ophthalmopathy from stable hyperthyroidism.

Diagnostic assessment was based on clinical symptoms, serum thyroxine and TRAb, thyroid ultrasound and orbital computed tomography. Isolation of PBMCs was performed on about 10 ml fresh peripheral blood. The V end lost 2 bases, the J end lost 4 bases, and 18 bases lay between the germline ends. This CDR3 comprises 17 residues. Germline CDR1 and CDR2: LGHDT and YNNKEL (reference sequence). This clonotype was detected many times. Its cognate antigen is unknown. RNA transcripts gave rise to amplified TCR beta CDR3 regions. The HTBI primer set was used in a first-round RT-PCR of the TCR CDR3. MiXCR, applied by TCRdb to the multiplex PCR reads, yields one record per CDR3 protein. The profile shows 350,000 or so distinct CDR3 sequences, over 15% of them singletons.

Specimen: blood. The TCR was taken from a woman aged 45-59 years with Graves' hyperthyroidism. The V gene is TRBV3-1, the J gene TRBJ2-1; D tentatively reads TRBD1 or TRBD2 (5 bases each). Written as DNA, the CDR3 is TGTGCCAGCAGCCAACGTACCCGGGACCAATATTACAATGAGCAGTTCTTC. Its protein product is CASSQRTRDQYYNEQFF.